This T cell receptor (beta chain) is from a study of preoperative IRX-2 immunotherapy in early breast cancer. TCRdb's copy holds only in-frame clones and misses some; the assay was immunoSEQ multiplex PCR. Of approximately 44,000 clones in the sample, about 94% were seen once. The treatment: preoperative locoregional IRX-2 cytokine immunotherapy. CDR1 is LNHNV, CDR2 YYDKDF, per germline (reference sequence). The CDR3 length is 14 residues. Deletions cut 5 bases from V and 0 bases from J, with 9 bases between. The material was tumor tissue, obtained after IRX-2 immunotherapy. This sequence originates from a human donor with breast cancer. The V call is TRBV15, the J call TRBJ2-3; weak D call: TRBD1 (6 bases). CDR3 coding DNA: TGTGCCACCAGCGCCACAGGGAGCACAGATACGCAGTATTTT. It encodes CATSATGSTDTQYF.